Each of the 7 T cell receptor beta chains below was sequenced from the same sample in a study of T cell repertoires in cytomegalovirus infection. No antigen has been assigned to these receptors. TCRdb re-derived calls from the reads in MiXCR, one entry per CDR3 protein. Of around 120,000 distinct CDR3 sequences in the sample, 24% are singletons; the top ten hold approximately 35%. Material for sequencing was PBMCs, sequenced either directly or after in vitro stimulation (not recorded which). These receptors all come from a human donor in good health (CMV status not recorded). Some clones in this sample may be carry-over from other donors' samples.

Concerning this clonotype: A much larger clone lies one base from this, so it may be a read error. This rearrangement joins TRBV7-2 to TRBJ2-3; the D gene is possibly TRBD2 (5 bases). Deletions cut 9 bases from V and 2 bases from J, with 18 bases between. The CDR3 totals 15 residues. The germline V gene has CDR1 SGHTA and CDR2 FQGNSA. CDR3 region: CARTAGLQHTDTQYF. CDR3 DNA: TGTGCCAGAACCGCCGGACTTCAACACACAGATACGCAGTATTTT.

This clonotype was counted between two and nine times. The chain links TRBV11-2 to TRBJ1-2, with D perhaps matching TRBD1 (6 bases). The CDR3 runs to 15 residues. The germline CDR1 and CDR2 sequences are SGHAT and FQNNGV. V was pared by 5 bases and J by 6 bases, with 19 bases between. CDR3 region: CASSPWTAVIDGYTF. Here the CDR3 DNA reads TGTGCCAGCAGCCCCTGGACAGCGGTAATCGATGGCTACACCTTC.

V usage is TRBV2 and J usage is TRBJ2-2; 7 nucleotides line up with TRBD2. In germline, CDR1 is SNHLY, CDR2 FYNNEI. Trimming cost V 4 bases and J 4 bases; bases outside gene matches: 9. CDR3 size: 16 residues. CDR3 protein: CASSGGLGASTGELFF. CDR3 coding DNA: TGTGCCAGCAGTGGAGGACTAGGAGCTAGCACCGGGGAGCTGTTTTTT.

The chain carries TRBV14 and TRBJ2-1; perhaps TRBD2 as D (5 bases). Trimming took off 4 bases at V and 0 bases at J, with 13 bases between the two ends. Per the germline V gene, CDR1 is SGHDN and CDR2 is FVKESK. The CDR3 loop spans 16 amino acids. The CDR3 spells CASSPTKRSSYNEQFF. For the CDR3, the DNA is TGTGCCAGCAGCCCCACGAAGCGGAGCTCCTACAATGAGCAGTTCTTC.

This clonotype was counted between two and nine times. The chain carries TRBV7-2 and TRBJ1-4, with D possibly TRBD1 on 6 matching bases. CDR1 and CDR2 (germline): SGHTA, FQGNSA. The CDR3 has 13 amino acids. Trimming removed 1 base from V and 10 bases from J, with 10 bases in between. The CDR3 loop reads CASSLERGGKLFF. CDR3 nucleotide sequence: TGTGCCAGCAGCTTAGAAAGGGGGGGAAAACTGTTTTTT.

There are a few counts of this clonotype. V gene TRBV4-1 combines with J gene TRBJ2-1; D possibly corresponds to TRBD1 (7 bases). V lost 2 bases and J 3 bases, leaving 11 bases between the germline ends. The CDR3 has 15 residues. Germline values: CDR1 MGHRA, CDR2 YSYEKL. The chain's CDR3 is CASSQFQGGYNEQFF. In DNA, the CDR3 is TGCGCCAGCAGCCAATTCCAGGGGGGCTACAATGAGCAGTTCTTC.

The chain employs TRBV6-5 and TRBJ2-7; D may be TRBD1 (6 bases). The CDR3 length is 15 residues. Germline V gene lookup returns CDR1 MNHEY and CDR2 SVGAGI. With 2 bases removed from V and 6 bases from J, the gap between germline ends came to 17 bases. CDR3 in amino acids: CASSYLYRDRREQYF. CDR3 sequence (DNA): TGTGCCAGCAGTTACCTATACAGGGATCGGCGCGAGCAGTACTTC.